The 27 T cell receptor beta chains below were found in one sample sequenced in a study of cytomegalovirus exposure and HLA in healthy donors. In the PCR, 60 Vbeta and 13 Jbeta primers were used. Method: immunoSEQ multiplex PCR; TCRdb's copy keeps in-frame clones and lacks some. The repertoire holds about 190,000 clones, with over 75% as singletons. The sequencing input was PBMCs. The receptors shown here come from a middle-aged man in good health and CMV-seropositive.

J is TRBJ2-7 and V is TRBV7-6; D might be TRBD1 (5 bases). The V end was cut by 4 bases, the J end by 2 bases, with 9 bases between. This CDR3 comprises 13 residues. Germline V gives CDR1 SGHVS, CDR2 FNYEAQ. Written as DNA, the CDR3 is TGTGCCAGCAGCTGGGGCCCGACCTACGAGCAGTACTTC. Translation: CASSWGPTYEQYF.

V and J are TRBV19 and TRBJ1-2, with unresolved D. The germline V and J ends were trimmed by 5 bases and 7 bases, with 26 bases remaining between them. CDR1 and CDR2 from the germline V gene are LNHDA and SQIVND (reference sequence). The CDR3 consists of 17 residues. CDR3 nucleotide sequence: TGTGCCAGTAGTCCAATACAAGCCTCACCGGGAAAGACTGGCTACACCTTC. Protein sequence: CASSPIQASPGKTGYTF. The variable domain in full, with the rest retrieved from reference TRBV19 and TRBJ1-2, is DGGITQSPKYLFRKEGQNVTLSCEQNLNHDAMYWYRQDPGQGLRLIYYSQIVNDFQKGDIAEGYSVSREKKESFPLTVTSAQKNPTAFYLCASSPIQASPGKTGYTFGSGTRLTVV.

The gene calls are TRBV6-6 and TRBJ1-2; 7 nucleotides match TRBD1. The CDR3 covers 14 residues. Trimming took 5 bases from V and 6 from J; bases not matched to a gene: 9. The germline V gene has CDR1 MNHNY and CDR2 SVGAGI (reference sequence). The CDR3 loop reads CASSLRQGKDGYTF. The DNA for the CDR3 is TGTGCCAGCAGTCTCCGACAGGGCAAGGATGGCTACACCTTC.

V gene TRBV18 combines with J gene TRBJ2-1; TRBD2 aligns across 9 bases. CDR1 and CDR2 (germline): KGHSH, LQKENI. Trimming cost V 6 bases and J 5 bases; bases outside gene matches: 5. CDR3 length: 14 residues. CDR3 DNA: TGTGCCAGCTCCCTCAGCGGGGGGAACAATGAGCAGTTCTTC. This translates into CASSLSGGNNEQFF.

The genes are TRBV29-1 and TRBJ1-5, with D perhaps matching TRBD1 (5 bases). CDR3 length: 12 residues. Between the trimmed V and J ends, which lost 4 bases and 6 bases, there was a span of 10 bases. Looked up from germline, CDR1 is SQVTM and CDR2 is ANQGSEA. CDR3 protein: CSVAREGQPQHF. Here the CDR3 DNA reads TGCAGCGTTGCCAGGGAGGGTCAGCCCCAGCATTTT.

The V gene is TRBV6-1, the J gene TRBJ1-4; TRBD1 matches 8 bases. The CDR3 extends over 14 amino acids. The germline CDR1 and CDR2 sequences are MNHNS and SASEGT. V shed 6 bases and J 8 bases; nucleotides not matched to a gene: 8. The CDR3 DNA reads as TGTGCCAGCAGGATAGGACAGGGTGTAGAAAAACTGTTTTTT. Translated: CASRIGQGVEKLFF.

Sample share makes this clone medium-sized. This chain links TRBV14 with TRBJ2-7; TRBD1 is a possible D gene (6 bases). Germline V gene lookup returns CDR1 SGHDN and CDR2 FVKESK. The CDR3 is 16 residues long. V lost 3 bases and J 3 bases, leaving 18 bases between the germline ends. CDR3 in DNA: TGTGCCAGCAGCCAGAACAGGGCGCGAGGGCTCTACGAGCAGTACTTC. This gives the protein CASSQNRARGLYEQYF.

The rearrangement joins TRBV28 to TRBJ1-5; TRBD1 aligns across 9 bases. The J segment lost 7 bases and the V segment lost 5 bases, leaving 6 bases of the junction unmatched. Germline loops: CDR1 MDHEN, CDR2 SYDVKM. The CDR3 is 14 amino acids. The CDR3: CASSPGQGGQPQHF. CDR3 nucleotide sequence: TGTGCCAGCAGTCCGGGACAGGGCGGACAGCCCCAGCATTTT.

The rearrangement uses TRBV19 and TRBJ1-1; unclear D gene. This CDR3 region has 14 residues. Trimming removed 3 bases from V and 2 bases from J, with 10 bases in between. Germline CDR1 reads LNHDA; CDR2 reads SQIVND (reference sequence). In DNA form, the CDR3 reads TGTGCCAGTAGTATGAGAGGGCCCAACACTGAAGCTTTCTTT. This sequence encodes CASSMRGPNTEAFF. The whole variable domain, filled in from reference TRBV19 and TRBJ1-1, reads DGGITQSPKYLFRKEGQNVTLSCEQNLNHDAMYWYRQDPGQGLRLIYYSQIVNDFQKGDIAEGYSVSREKKESFPLTVTSAQKNPTAFYLCASSMRGPNTEAFFGQGTRLTVV.

The J gene is TRBJ2-4, the V gene TRBV11-2; 11 bases are shared with TRBD1. Germline-derived CDR1 and CDR2 are SGHAT and FQNNGV. The CDR3 totals 15 residues. V gave up 6 bases and J gave up 2 bases; unmatched junction bases: 3. CDR3: CASRGDRGTKNIQYF. In DNA, the CDR3 is TGTGCCAGCAGGGGGGACAGGGGGACCAAAAACATTCAGTACTTC. The variable domain in full, completed from reference TRBV11-2 and TRBJ2-4, reads EAGVAQSPRYKIIEKRQSVAFWCNPISGHATLYWYQQILGQGPKLLIQFQNNGVVDDSQLPKDRFSAERLKGVDSTLKIQPAKLEDSAVYLCASRGDRGTKNIQYFGAGTRLSVL.

This clone appeared a few times. This rearrangement joins TRBV7-2 to TRBJ1-1, with 9 bases that match TRBD1. Germline CDR1 SGHTA, CDR2 FQGNSA. The CDR3 runs to 14 residues. The trim removed 5 bases at V and 5 bases at J, leaving 6 bases unmatched. CDR3 sequence: CASSARQGGTEAFF. CDR3 DNA: TGTGCCAGCAGCGCCCGACAGGGGGGTACTGAAGCTTTCTTT.

The gene calls are TRBV5-6 and TRBJ1-3; 8 bases match TRBD1. CDR1 SGHDT and CDR2 YYEEEE come from the germline V gene. The ends lost 5 bases at V and 4 bases at J; junction bases unmatched: 2. The CDR3 loop spans 13 amino acids. CDR3 sequence (DNA): TGTGCCAGCAGGGACAGGGCCGGAAACACCATATATTTT. Translation gives CASRDRAGNTIYF.

The chain uses TRBV9 and TRBJ2-7, with 7 positions matching TRBD1. Losses at the gene ends were 3 bases for V and 4 bases for J; bases not matched to a gene: 10. The germline gives CDR1 SGDLS, CDR2 YYNGEE. The CDR3 has 15 residues. Here the CDR3 DNA reads TGTGCCAGCAGCGGCAGACAGGGCGCCCCATACGAGCAGTACTTC. Amino acid sequence: CASSGRQGAPYEQYF. Combining the CDR3 with reference TRBV9 and TRBJ2-7 gives the whole variable domain DSGVTQTPKHLITATGQRVTLRCSPRSGDLSVYWYQQSLDQGLQFLIQYYNGEERAKGNILERFSAQQFPDLHSELNLSSLELGDSALYFCASSGRQGAPYEQYFGPGTRLTVT.

J is TRBJ1-3 and V is TRBV6-5, with TRBD1 as a possible D gene (5 bases). There are 14 residues in the CDR3. Germline V CDR1 and CDR2: MNHEY, SVGAGI. Trimming removed 5 bases from V and 2 bases from J, with 10 bases in between. CDR3 bases: TGTGCCAGCAGTAATACAGGAGCTGGAAACACCATATATTTT. Translation: CASSNTGAGNTIYF.

The gene calls are TRBV15 and TRBJ2-7, with 10 bases matching TRBD1. This CDR3 is 15 amino acids long. Per the germline V gene, CDR1 is LNHNV and CDR2 is YYDKDF (reference sequence). V lost 1 base, J lost 1 base, and 1 base stayed unmatched. CDR3 sequence reads: CATSRGTGGSYEQYF. The DNA for the CDR3 is TGTGCCACCAGCAGAGGGACAGGGGGTTCCTACGAGCAGTACTTC.

The V gene is TRBV5-4, the J gene TRBJ2-7; 9 bases map to TRBD1. In germline, CDR1 is SGHNT, CDR2 YYREEE (reference sequence). After removal of 4 bases from V and 3 bases from J, the junction contained 2 bases not matched to a gene. This CDR3 region has 13 residues. Here the CDR3 reads CASSQTGGYEQYF. The CDR3 coding sequence is TGTGCCAGCAGCCAGACAGGGGGCTACGAGCAGTACTTC. Looking up the rest from reference TRBV5-4 and TRBJ2-7 gives the full variable domain: ETGVTQSPTHLIKTRGQQVTLRCSSQSGHNTVSWYQQALGQGPQFIFQYYREEENGRGNFPPRFSGLQFPNYSSELNVNALELDDSALYLCASSQTGGYEQYFGPGTRLTVT.

V is TRBV15 and J is TRBJ2-5, with no clear D. The V gene lost 0 bases and the J gene lost 5 bases, with 7 bases spanning the gap. The germline V gene has CDR1 LNHNV and CDR2 YYDKDF (reference sequence). The CDR3 extends over 13 amino acids. CDR3 coding DNA: TGTGCCACCAGCAGAGACCCGTTTGAGACCCAGTACTTC. This translates into CATSRDPFETQYF. The variable domain in full, completed from reference TRBV15 and TRBJ2-5, reads DAMVIQNPRYQVTQFGKPVTLSCSQTLNHNVMYWYQQKSSQAPKLLFHYYDKDFNNEADTPDNFQSRRPNTSFCFLDIRSPGLGDTAMYLCATSRDPFETQYFGPGTRLLVL.

This clone was found once. V is TRBV5-4 and J is TRBJ2-7; tentatively, D is TRBD1 (5 bases). V was cut by 0 bases and J by 2 bases, with 9 bases left in between. CDR3 size: 14 residues. Germline assignment: CDR1 SGHNT and CDR2 YYREEE (reference sequence). DNA for the CDR3: TGTGCCAGCAGCTTGGCACCAGGGCCCTACGAGCAGTACTTC. The encoded protein is CASSLAPGPYEQYF.

Here the CDR3 DNA reads TGTGCCAGCACCCAGGGGGCGCTTGGCTACACCTTC. Translating gives CASTQGALGYTF. V is TRBV5-4 and J is TRBJ1-2, with 8 bases matching TRBD1. Germline CDR1 and CDR2: SGHNT and YYREEE (reference sequence). The length of the CDR3 is 12 residues. V lost 6 bases, J lost 7 bases, and 5 bases stayed unmatched.

The CDR3 nucleotides are TGTGCCAGCAGCTATACGACGGGAGATACGCAGTATTTT. Its protein is CASSYTTGDTQYF. The chain uses TRBV11-3 and TRBJ2-3; D remains unclear. V was cut by 4 bases and J by 5 bases, with 10 bases left in between. In germline, CDR1 is SGHNT, CDR2 YENEEA. The CDR3 runs to 13 residues.

The V gene is TRBV5-4, the J gene TRBJ2-5; 13 bases agree with TRBD2. The CDR3 consists of 18 residues. The germline gives CDR1 SGHNT, CDR2 YYREEE (reference sequence). Unmatched junction bases numbered 14, after V lost 5 bases and J lost 4 bases. CDR3 bases: TGTGCCAGCAGGCGATGGACTAGCGGGGGCCCCCGGGTAGAGACCCAGTACTTC. Its protein is CASRRWTSGGPRVETQYF.

The rearrangement uses TRBV7-6 and TRBJ2-1; D might be TRBD2 (5 bases). CDR3 length: 15 residues. CDR1 and CDR2 from the germline V gene are SGHVS and FNYEAQ. V lost 0 bases to trimming and J lost 0 bases, with 6 bases between them. CDR3 residues: CASSLAGSSYNEQFF. The CDR3 region has the DNA TGTGCCAGCAGCTTAGCGGGGAGCTCCTACAATGAGCAGTTCTTC.

CDR3 sequence reads: CASKPSGANVLTF. The CDR3, as DNA: TGTGCCAGTAAGCCTTCTGGGGCCAACGTCCTGACTTTC. The chain joins TRBV19 to TRBJ2-6; D not certain. Germline lookup yields CDR1 LNHDA and CDR2 SQIVND (reference sequence). Deletions cut 7 bases from V and 1 base from J, with 5 bases between. The CDR3 extends over 13 amino acids. Looking up the rest from reference TRBV19 and TRBJ2-6 gives the full variable domain: DGGITQSPKYLFRKEGQNVTLSCEQNLNHDAMYWYRQDPGQGLRLIYYSQIVNDFQKGDIAEGYSVSREKKESFPLTVTSAQKNPTAFYLCASKPSGANVLTFGAGSRLTVL.

The rearrangement links TRBV10-3 to TRBJ2-7; 8 bases fit TRBD1. Germline lookup yields CDR1 ENHRY and CDR2 SYGVKD. The CDR3 is made up of 14 amino acids. V was pared by 8 bases and J by 2 bases, with 8 bases of the junction left unmatched. This CDR3 is CAIGGQGSAYEQYF. The CDR3 DNA reads as TGTGCCATCGGTGGACAGGGCTCAGCCTACGAGCAGTACTTC.

In the case of this clone: The sample holds other DNA sequences that translate to the same CDR3. The CDR3 DNA is TGTGCCAACCCATCCCCCCCCCAGGGGGTCGAGCAGTACTTC. Translation gives CANPSPPQGVEQYF. The genes are TRBV19 and TRBJ2-7; TRBD1 agrees at 7 bases. The CDR3 spans 14 residues. Germline lookup yields CDR1 LNHDA and CDR2 SQIVND (reference sequence). With 10 bases clipped from V and 6 bases from J, the junction kept 15 bases outside the gene matches. Full variable domain (remainder filled in from reference TRBV19 and TRBJ2-7): DGGITQSPKYLFRKEGQNVTLSCEQNLNHDAMYWYRQDPGQGLRLIYYSQIVNDFQKGDIAEGYSVSREKKESFPLTVTSAQKNPTAFYLCANPSPPQGVEQYFGPGTRLTVT.

The sample holds a few counts of this clone. V is TRBV4-3 and J is TRBJ2-7; 13 bases align to TRBD2. The J segment lost 6 bases and the V segment lost 3 bases, leaving 14 bases of the junction unmatched. Germline-derived CDR1 and CDR2 are LGHNA and YSLEER. The CDR3 sequence is 18 residues long. The CDR3 sequence: CASSQDGTSGVSLSEQYF. The CDR3 DNA follows: TGCGCCAGCAGCCAGGACGGGACTAGCGGGGTTTCCCTCTCCGAGCAGTACTTC.

This clone was counted a single time. The rearrangement joins TRBV15 to TRBJ2-2, with D unresolved. CDR1 is LNHNV, CDR2 YYDKDF, per germline (reference sequence). This CDR3 is built from 13 residues. The V gene lost 0 bases and the J gene lost 4 bases, with 3 bases spanning the gap. CDR3 sequence (DNA): TGTGCCACCAGCAGAGAGAGCACCGGGGAGCTGTTTTTT. It translates to CATSRESTGELFF.